This entry lists 29 T cell receptor beta chains sequenced from one sample in a study of regulatory T cells in long-lasting Graves disease. Specified time point: newly diagnosed GD, antithyroid drugs for less than 3 months. PBMC-extracted RNA yielded the TCR library. Building the TCR beta libraries relied on iRepertoire HTBI primers, and CDR3 regions underwent Arm-PCR. TCRdb itself ran the multiplex PCR reads through MiXCR, one entry per CDR3 protein. The sample records some 340,000 distinct CDR3 sequences, approximately 12% being singletons. This sample also belongs to another study, concerning T cells in Graves' hyperthyroidism and ophthalmopathy.

The sequencing used peripheral blood mononuclear cells (PBMCs), collected at new diagnosis, from a patient treated with antithyroid drugs. The source of these receptors is a woman aged 18-35 years with Graves disease.

This chain joins TRBV2 and TRBJ2-7, with D perhaps matching TRBD1 or TRBD2 (5 bases each). The V gene's germline CDR1 is SNHLY and CDR2 FYNNEI. The V gene lost 8 bases and the J gene lost 3 bases, with 17 bases spanning the gap. The CDR3 is 14 residues long. Here the CDR3 DNA reads TGTGCCAGCGTTCTTCCGGGGCCCGACTACGAGCAGTACGTC. It specifies CASVLPGPDYEQYV.

There are many counts of this clonotype. The V and J genes are TRBV20-1 and TRBJ2-1; 8 nucleotides match TRBD1. V lost 5 bases and J lost 2; bases outside the gene matches: 5. There are 14 residues in the CDR3. Looked up from germline, CDR1 is DFQATT and CDR2 is SNEGSKA (reference sequence). CDR3 loop: CSAVDRGPYNEQFF. CDR3 nucleotides: TGCAGTGCTGTCGACAGGGGACCCTACAATGAGCAGTTCTTC.

Many counts were recorded for this clonotype. J is TRBJ1-6 and V is TRBV12-3 or TRBV12-4; D uncertain. The V end lost 6 bases, the J end lost 9 bases, and 15 bases lay between the germline ends. The CDR3 length is 14 residues. The CDR3 sequence: CASSSLGLGSPLHF. The DNA of the CDR3 is TGTGCCAGCAGCTCCCTAGGGCTAGGTTCACCCCTCCACTTT.

This clonotype was recorded at least ten times. The DNA of the CDR3 is TGTGCCAGCAGCCAGCGGGGCTCCTACAATGAGCAGTTCTTC. Amino acid sequence: CASSQRGSYNEQFF. The chain uses TRBV7-2 and TRBJ2-1; 7 bases fit TRBD2. This CDR3 has 14 amino acids. With V trimmed by 5 bases and J by 0 bases, 1 base remained unmatched. The germline V gene encodes CDR1 SGHTA and CDR2 FQGNSA.

This rearrangement joins TRBV7-9 to TRBJ2-7; no clear D. The J call is uncertain, as TRBJ2-5 better fits the DNA end. The CDR3 is made up of 13 amino acids. Germline V gives CDR1 SEHNR, CDR2 FQNEAQ (reference sequence). DNA of the CDR3: TGTGCCAGCAGCTCAAAGGGCGGAGAGACCCAGTACTTC. This gives the protein CASSSKGGETQYF.

The chain carries TRBV6-1 and TRBJ2-1, with 7 bases matching TRBD2. V gave up 6 bases and J gave up 1 base; unmatched junction bases: 18. From germline, CDR1 is MNHNS and CDR2 SASEGT. The CDR3 extends over 19 amino acids. The CDR3 bases are TGTGCCAGCAGACCCTTTCCGGGACTCCTGGGGGGGTCCTACAATGAGCAGTTCTTC. Its protein product is CASRPFPGLLGGSYNEQFF.

In this sample, this clonotype turned up many times. This rearrangement joins TRBV28 to TRBJ2-7; the D call may be TRBD1 or TRBD2 (5 bases each). Germline values: CDR1 MDHEN, CDR2 SYDVKM. This CDR3 has 15 amino acids. V shed 3 bases and J shed 2 bases, with 14 bases lying between them. The CDR3 reads CASSFPTRGAYEQYF. The CDR3 DNA reads as TGTGCCAGCAGTTTCCCTACTAGAGGGGCCTACGAGCAGTACTTC.

The chain carries TRBV7-8 and TRBJ1-5; D might be TRBD1 (5 bases). The CDR3 spans 13 residues. V shed 8 bases and J shed 4 bases, with 12 bases lying between them. Per germline, CDR1 SGHVS and CDR2 FQNEAQ. In nucleotides, the CDR3 is TGTGCCAGCCGGTTGAGGGGAAATCAGCCCCAGCATTTT. This sequence encodes CASRLRGNQPQHF.

This clonotype was counted ten times or more. The chain couples TRBV30 to TRBJ2-1; D possibly uses TRBD1 or TRBD2 (5 bases each). The CDR3 loop spans 14 amino acids. V lost 4 bases, J lost 7 bases, and 17 bases lay in between. Germline V gene lookup returns CDR1 GTSNPN and CDR2 SVGIG (reference sequence). The CDR3 DNA sequence: TGTGCCTGGACCCCATGGGGGAGTGGAAATGAGCAGTTCTTC. Protein: CAWTPWGSGNEQFF.

V usage is TRBV19 and J usage is TRBJ1-5; D gene ambiguous. This CDR3 comprises 14 residues. Germline assignment: CDR1 LNHDA and CDR2 SQIVND (reference sequence). V lost 6 bases and J lost 4, with 13 bases in between. The CDR3 spells CASSLDPRNQPQHF. For the CDR3, the DNA is TGTGCCAGTAGCTTGGACCCCCGAAATCAGCCCCAGCATTTT.

This clonotype was seen repeatedly, ten times or more. The chain is built from TRBV10-3 and TRBJ1-2, with no clear D. The V gene lost 8 bases and the J gene lost 8 bases, with 9 bases spanning the gap. There are 10 residues in the CDR3. Germline values: CDR1 ENHRY, CDR2 SYGVKD. The CDR3, as DNA: TGTGCCATCGACCGGGAGGGCTACACCTTC. Protein: CAIDREGYTF.

This clonotype was seen only a few times. The chain recombines TRBV11-1 with TRBJ2-1, with 8 bases identical to TRBD1. V trimming: 0 bases; J trimming: 9 bases; junction bases outside the gene matches: 4. Per germline, CDR1 SGHAT and CDR2 FQDESV (reference sequence). This CDR3 comprises 14 residues. The CDR3 here is CASSLAQGVSEQFF. Here the CDR3 DNA reads TGTGCCAGCAGCTTAGCACAGGGGGTTAGTGAGCAGTTCTTC.

Ten or more counts support this clonotype. The V call is TRBV6-1, the J call TRBJ2-2; 11 bases line up with TRBD2. J was trimmed by 3 bases and V by 5 bases; bases with no gene match: 5. The length of the CDR3 is 16 residues. CDR1 and CDR2 from the germline V gene are MNHNS and SASEGT. In DNA, the CDR3 is TGTGCCAGCAGTCGTTTAGCGGGGGGGGACACCGGGGAGCTGTTTTTT. Translated: CASSRLAGGDTGELFF.

The sample holds many counts of this clonotype. The gene calls are TRBV11-2 and TRBJ1-1; D might be TRBD1 (5 bases). Germline V CDR1 and CDR2: SGHAT, FQNNGV. There are 15 residues in the CDR3. The ends were cut back, 2 bases at V and 1 base at J, with 11 bases in the middle. The CDR3 DNA sequence: TGTGCCAGCAGCTTATTAGTCGGGGCGAACACTGAAGCTTTCTTT. Translating it yields CASSLLVGANTEAFF.

In this sample, this clonotype turned up many times. The chain carries TRBV12-3 or TRBV12-4 and TRBJ1-2; TRBD1 might be the D (5 bases). The CDR3 spans 14 residues. V dropped 2 bases and J dropped 0 bases, with 7 bases sitting between them. The CDR3 DNA follows: TGTGCCAGCAGTTTACTAGGGGCTAACTATGGCTACACCTTC. Its protein product is CASSLLGANYGYTF.

Comment on this clonotype: A far larger clone is off by one base, so a read error is likely. The rearrangement links TRBV6-1 to TRBJ2-5; D is unclear. Germline CDR1 reads MNHNS; CDR2 reads SASEGT. The CDR3 is 13 residues long. CDR3 sequence: CAISESFREIQYF. For the CDR3, the DNA is TGTGCCATCAGTGAGTCTTTTCGAGAGATCCAGTACTTC.

The sample holds many counts of this clonotype. The genes are TRBV7-9 and TRBJ2-3; 10 nucleotides align to TRBD2. The germline V gene has CDR1 SEHNR and CDR2 FQNEAQ (reference sequence). Trimming at V came to 6 bases and at J to 5 bases, leaving 5 bases not matched to a gene. The CDR3 has 14 residues. The CDR3 loop is CASRREREGDTQYF. The CDR3, as DNA: TGTGCCAGCAGACGAGAGCGGGAGGGAGATACGCAGTATTTT.

This clonotype was seen only a few times. This chain joins TRBV9 and TRBJ2-1, with TRBD2 as a possible D gene (6 bases). The V gene's germline CDR1 is SGDLS and CDR2 YYNGEE. Trimming cost V 4 bases and J 0 bases, with 14 bases left between them. There are 16 residues in the CDR3. The chain's CDR3 is CASSIIAESSYNEQFF. The CDR3 nucleotides are TGTGCCAGCAGCATCATAGCGGAGAGCTCCTACAATGAGCAGTTCTTC.

This clonotype was picked up a small number of times. The chain is built from TRBV12-3 or TRBV12-4 and TRBJ2-7, with a weak D call TRBD2 (7 bases). V was shortened by 6 bases and J by 5 bases, with 23 bases between the two germline ends. CDR3 length equals 16 residues. The CDR3 reads CASSETNWGGLHEQYF. CDR3 sequence (DNA): TGTGCCAGCAGCGAGACAAATTGGGGGGGGCTGCACGAGCAGTACTTC.

The table lists this clonotype with many counts. The rearrangement uses TRBV4-3 and TRBJ1-3; no clear D gene. CDR3 length: 15 residues. The germline V and J ends were trimmed by 0 bases and 6 bases, with 12 bases remaining between them. Germline CDR1 is LGHNA and CDR2 is YSLEER. Here the CDR3 DNA reads TGCGCCAGCAGCCAAGAGGCAGGACTTGAAAACACCATATATTTT. Protein product: CASSQEAGLENTIYF.

The sample holds many counts of this clonotype. The chain carries TRBV7-3 and TRBJ2-2; tentatively, D is TRBD2 (7 bases). Trimming cost V 8 bases and J 3 bases, with 19 bases left between them. This CDR3 has 16 amino acids. CDR1 is SGHTA and CDR2 is FQGTGA in the germline V gene. The CDR3 loop reads CASGRGLLVDTGELFF. As DNA, the CDR3 is TGTGCCAGCGGGAGGGGGTTGCTCGTGGACACCGGGGAGCTGTTTTTT. The full variable domain, its missing parts supplied by reference TRBV7-3 and TRBJ2-2, is GAGVSQTPSNKVTEKGKYVELRCDPISGHTALYWYRQSLGQGPEFLIYFQGTGAADDSGLPNDRFFAVRPEGSVSTLKIQRTERGDSAVYLCASGRGLLVDTGELFFGEGSRLTVL.

The gene calls are TRBV9 and TRBJ1-5; no clear D gene. The ends were cut back, 0 bases at V and 4 bases at J, with 5 bases in the middle. This CDR3 spans 13 amino acids. Germline V gene data show CDR1 as SGDLS and CDR2 as YYNGEE. This chain's CDR3 is CASSVVGNQPQHF. DNA of the CDR3: TGTGCCAGCAGCGTAGTGGGGAATCAGCCCCAGCATTTT.

This clonotype was recorded a few times. A read error is possible here, since a much larger clone lies one base away. V and J are TRBV28 and TRBJ2-7; D not certain. The CDR3 is 12 residues long. In germline, CDR1 is MDHEN, CDR2 SYDVKM. V was pared by 1 base and J by 4 bases, with 5 bases between. CDR3 amino acids: CASSLSEYEQYV. CDR3 in DNA: TGTGCCAGCAGTTTATCCGAATACGAGCAGTACGTC.

The sample holds a few counts of this clonotype. The junction differs from germline at one of its ends, possibly a read error. The CDR3: CASSQETVYSSPLHF. The CDR3, as DNA: TGCGCCAGCAGCCAAGAAACAGTCTATAGTTCACCCCTCCACTTT. V and J are TRBV4-1 and TRBJ1-6; D is unclear. Per the germline V gene, CDR1 is MGHRA and CDR2 is YSYEKL. This CDR3 contains 15 residues.

This clonotype was detected only a few times. The V call is TRBV20-1, the J call TRBJ2-1, with TRBD2 matching 12 bases. The V gene end was trimmed by 5 bases and the J gene end by 7 bases; junction bases not matched to a gene: 6. The CDR3 spans 14 residues. Per germline, CDR1 DFQATT and CDR2 SNEGSKA (reference sequence). The CDR3 sequence is CSAAGLAGPNEQFF. The CDR3 DNA reads as TGCAGTGCTGCGGGACTAGCGGGCCCTAATGAGCAGTTCTTC.

There are many counts of this clonotype. The chain couples TRBV6-1 to TRBJ2-1, with 8 nucleotides matching TRBD2. CDR1 MNHNS and CDR2 SASEGT come from the germline V gene. V shed 4 bases and J 8 bases; nucleotides not matched to a gene: 4. The CDR3 is 13 amino acids. The CDR3 sequence is CASSGLASDEQFF. The DNA for the CDR3 is TGTGCCAGCAGTGGACTAGCGAGCGATGAGCAGTTCTTC.

The chain employs TRBV29-1 and TRBJ1-2, with D possibly TRBD1 on 5 matching bases. Trimming left V 0 bases short and J 3 bases short, with 11 bases between. The CDR3 loop spans 14 amino acids. In germline, CDR1 is SQVTM, CDR2 ANQGSEA. CDR3 residues: CSVEEQDKDYGYTF. Written as DNA, the CDR3 is TGCAGCGTTGAAGAACAGGATAAAGACTATGGCTACACCTTC.

V usage is TRBV19 and J usage is TRBJ1-5; unclear D gene. The CDR3 loop spans 15 amino acids. The V end lost 7 bases, the J end lost 9 bases, and 22 bases lay between the germline ends. CDR1 and CDR2 from the germline V gene are LNHDA and SQIVND (reference sequence). CDR3 protein: CASIETGARVRPQHF. The CDR3 DNA is TGTGCCAGTATCGAAACGGGAGCACGGGTTCGGCCCCAGCATTTT.

Many counts were recorded for this clonotype. The genes are TRBV20-1 and TRBJ1-1; the D gene is possibly TRBD1 (5 bases). This CDR3 is 13 amino acids long. V was pared by 6 bases and J by 4 bases, with 15 bases between. Germline V lookup: CDR1 DFQATT, CDR2 SNEGSKA (reference sequence). The CDR3 DNA reads as TGCAGTGCCCGGCGGGGGAAGGGCACTGAAGCTTTCTTT. This translates into CSARRGKGTEAFF.